Listed below are T cell receptor beta chains from one sample, sequenced in a study of identical twins. TCRdb processed the 5' RACE reads anew with MiXCR; each CDR3 protein has one entry. The data contain 1.5 million to 2 million distinct CDR3 sequences, around 29% of them singletons. Sequencing was carried out using cord blood. The receptors originated from a newborn girl in good health. Both conserved end residues are part of each CDR3. Each record gives: D gene, J gene, V gene, clone size, CDR3 protein, CDR3 DNA. A D gene is named only where the DNA matches it firmly. Clone size, where shown, is once, few, many, or a class for clones that have expanded.

D: -
J: TRBJ2-7
V: TRBV5-4
size: few
CDR3: CASSAGHTGPSYEQYF
DNA: TGTGCCAGCAGCGCGGGTCATACAGGGCCCTCCTACGAGCAGTACTTC

D: -
J: TRBJ2-3
V: TRBV10-3
size: -
CDR3: CAISQGVQGTDTQYF
DNA: TGTGCCATCAGTCAAGGGGTGCAGGGCACAGATACGCAGTATTTT

D: -
J: TRBJ2-1
V: TRBV6-2/TRBV6-3
size: few
CDR3: CASSYVTGWDNEQFF
DNA: TGTGCCAGCAGTTACGTGACGGGATGGGACAATGAGCAGTTCTTC

D: -
J: TRBJ2-7
V: TRBV18
size: few
CDR3: CASPQPGTSRSYEQYF
DNA: TGTGCCAGCCCCCAACCCGGGACTTCTCGCTCCTACGAGCAGTACTTC

D: -
J: TRBJ1-1
V: TRBV11-2
size: once
CDR3: CASSLEAFGGLGAFF
DNA: TGTGCCAGCAGCTTAGAGGCATTCGGGGGGCTCGGGGCTTTCTTT

D: TRBD1
J: TRBJ1-1
V: TRBV13
size: few
CDR3: CASSLAYRGTEAFF
DNA: TGTGCCAGCAGCTTAGCCTACAGGGGCACTGAAGCTTTCTTT

D: -
J: TRBJ1-1
V: TRBV29-1
size: few
CDR3: CSVVLTAMNTEAFF
DNA: TGCAGCGTTGTATTGACAGCCATGAACACTGAAGCTTTCTTT

D: -
J: TRBJ2-1
V: TRBV5-6
size: few
CDR3: CASSPQDNEQFF
DNA: TGTGCCAGCAGCCCCCAAGACAATGAGCAGTTCTTC

D: -
J: TRBJ1-4
V: TRBV18
size: -
CDR3: CASSLSRLEKLFF
DNA: TGTGCCAGCTCCCTTTCCAGGCTGGAGAAACTGTTTTTT

D: -
J: TRBJ2-2
V: TRBV27
size: -
CDR3: CASSLSLPLELFF
DNA: TGTGCCAGCAGTTTATCCCTACCCCTGGAGCTGTTTTTT

D: TRBD2
J: TRBJ2-7
V: TRBV7-2
size: few
CDR3: CASSLGGGPTEQYF
DNA: TGTGCCAGCAGCTTAGGCGGGGGGCCCACCGAGCAGTACTTC

D: TRBD2
J: TRBJ2-3
V: TRBV7-2
size: few
CDR3: CASSTLAGGRTDTQYF
DNA: TGTGCCAGCAGCACCCTAGCGGGGGGGCGTACAGATACGCAGTATTTT

D: TRBD1
J: TRBJ2-2
V: TRBV25-1
size: -
CDR3: CASSAQGAGGELFF
DNA: TGTGCCAGCAGTGCTCAGGGGGCGGGCGGGGAGCTGTTTTTT

D: -
J: TRBJ2-3
V: TRBV2
size: -
CDR3: CASRRFPGLNTDTQYF
DNA: TGTGCCAGCAGGAGGTTCCCGGGACTGAACACAGATACGCAGTATTTT

D: TRBD2
J: TRBJ2-1
V: TRBV4-2
size: -
CDR3: CASSQAPGRAGRNEQFF
DNA: TGTGCCAGCAGCCAAGCCCCTGGGAGGGCGGGACGCAATGAGCAGTTCTTC

D: -
J: TRBJ1-1
V: TRBV20-1
size: -
CDR3: CSARDHATGTTEAFF
DNA: TGCAGTGCTAGAGATCATGCGACAGGAACGACAGAAGCTTTCTTT

D: TRBD2
J: TRBJ2-5
V: TRBV20-1
size: few
CDR3: CSARVASGGSETQYF
DNA: TGCAGTGCTAGAGTAGCTAGCGGGGGGAGTGAGACCCAGTACTTC

D: -
J: TRBJ1-1
V: TRBV11-2
size: few
CDR3: CASSPFMNTEAFF
DNA: TGTGCCAGCAGCCCGTTCATGAACACTGAAGCTTTCTTT

D: TRBD1
J: TRBJ1-5
V: TRBV25-1
size: few
CDR3: CASTEYYTRDRHQPQHF
DNA: TGTGCCAGCACCGAATATTACACCCGGGACAGGCATCAGCCCCAGCATTTT

D: TRBD1
J: TRBJ2-2
V: TRBV7-9
size: few
CDR3: CASSAGTANTGELFF
DNA: TGTGCCAGCAGCGCCGGGACAGCGAACACCGGGGAGCTGTTTTTT

D: -
J: TRBJ2-5
V: TRBV29-1
size: many
CDR3: CSVSGGQGETQYF
DNA: TGCAGCGTTTCTGGGGGGCAAGGAGAGACCCAGTACTTC

D: TRBD1
J: TRBJ2-1
V: TRBV20-1
size: -
CDR3: CSARTGVRNEQFF
DNA: TGCAGTGCCAGGACAGGCGTCAGAAATGAGCAGTTCTTC

D: TRBD1
J: TRBJ2-5
V: TRBV29-1
size: few
CDR3: CSVGQGASGTQYF
DNA: TGCAGCGTTGGGCAGGGGGCAAGTGGGACCCAGTACTTC

D: TRBD1
J: TRBJ1-1
V: TRBV29-1
size: -
CDR3: CSGGQGHTEAFF
DNA: TGCAGCGGAGGACAGGGCCACACTGAAGCTTTCTTT

D: -
J: TRBJ2-7
V: TRBV6-1
size: -
CDR3: CASSEALGRTYEQYF
DNA: TGTGCCAGCAGTGAAGCCCTAGGGAGGACCTACGAGCAGTACTTC

D: -
J: TRBJ2-7
V: TRBV29-1
size: few
CDR3: CSVRGTFYEQYF
DNA: TGCAGCGTTCGCGGCACCTTTTACGAGCAGTACTTC

D: TRBD2
J: TRBJ2-7
V: TRBV24-1
size: once
CDR3: CATRGTSEGEQYF
DNA: TGTGCCACCAGAGGGACTAGCGAGGGGGAGCAGTACTTC

D: TRBD2
J: TRBJ2-1
V: TRBV10-3
size: few
CDR3: CAISWGTSSYNEQFF
DNA: TGTGCCATCAGTTGGGGGACTAGCTCCTACAATGAGCAGTTCTTC

D: -
J: TRBJ1-2
V: TRBV14
size: -
CDR3: CASSHGNRVHGYTF
DNA: TGTGCCAGCAGCCACGGAAACAGGGTCCATGGCTACACCTTC

D: -
J: TRBJ2-7
V: TRBV5-1
size: -
CDR3: CASNLDDYEQYF
DNA: TGCGCCAGCAACCTTGACGACTACGAGCAGTACTTC

D: -
J: TRBJ1-2
V: TRBV25-1
size: few
CDR3: CASSPSPDGSYGYTF
DNA: TGTGCCAGCAGCCCTTCCCCGGACGGGTCCTATGGCTACACCTTC

D: -
J: TRBJ2-1
V: TRBV25-1
size: few
CDR3: CASSEGLGIHNEQFF
DNA: TGTGCCAGCAGTGAGGGTTTGGGGATCCACAATGAGCAGTTCTTC

D: TRBD2
J: TRBJ2-7
V: TRBV28
size: few
CDR3: CASTGLAGASEQYF
DNA: TGTGCCAGCACCGGACTAGCGGGAGCATCCGAGCAGTACTTC

D: TRBD1
J: TRBJ1-1
V: TRBV7-9
size: -
CDR3: CASSSPSGTGGLGTEAFF
DNA: TGTGCCAGCAGCTCCCCCTCCGGGACAGGGGGCCTGGGAACTGAAGCTTTCTTT

D: -
J: TRBJ2-5
V: TRBV11-2
size: few
CDR3: CASSSGVGETQYF
DNA: TGTGCCAGCAGCTCAGGGGTTGGGGAGACCCAGTACTTC

D: -
J: TRBJ2-5
V: TRBV12-5
size: -
CDR3: CASASGFIETQYF
DNA: TGTGCTAGTGCTTCGGGATTCATCGAGACCCAGTACTTC

D: -
J: TRBJ1-2
V: TRBV28
size: many
CDR3: CASSRQAYGYTF
DNA: TGTGCCAGCAGTCGACAGGCCTATGGCTACACCTTC

D: TRBD2
J: TRBJ2-1
V: TRBV20-1
size: -
CDR3: CSAETSTRYNEQFF
DNA: TGCAGTGCTGAGACTAGCACCCGATACAATGAGCAGTTCTTC

D: -
J: TRBJ1-6
V: TRBV14
size: -
CDR3: CASSQEQGTYSPLHF
DNA: TGTGCCAGCAGCCAAGAACAGGGCACATATTCACCCCTCCACTTT

D: -
J: TRBJ2-7
V: TRBV5-1
size: -
CDR3: CASSSHGPTYEQYF
DNA: TGCGCCAGCAGCTCCCATGGGCCTACCTACGAGCAGTACTTC

D: TRBD1
J: TRBJ2-5
V: TRBV20-1
size: -
CDR3: CSARRGPRGNEQYF
DNA: TGCAGTGCTAGAAGGGGGCCCAGGGGAAATGAGCAGTACTTC

D: -
J: TRBJ1-1
V: TRBV7-9
size: -
CDR3: CAFEREETEAFF
DNA: TGTGCCTTTGAACGGGAGGAAACTGAAGCTTTCTTT

D: TRBD2
J: TRBJ2-5
V: TRBV6-6
size: once
CDR3: CAGSASGKETQYF
DNA: TGTGCCGGTTCGGCTAGCGGGAAAGAGACCCAGTACTTC

D: -
J: TRBJ1-1
V: TRBV6-5
size: once
CDR3: CASSYGTPVRRNTEAFF
DNA: TGTGCCAGCAGTTACGGGACCCCCGTAAGGCGAAACACTGAAGCTTTCTTT

D: -
J: TRBJ1-2
V: TRBV7-9
size: many
CDR3: CASSLGRDVSANYGYTF
DNA: TGTGCCAGCAGCTTAGGCAGGGACGTCTCAGCTAACTATGGCTACACCTTC

D: -
J: TRBJ1-5
V: TRBV4-1
size: -
CDR3: CASSHTGSNQPQHF
DNA: TGCGCCAGCAGCCACACAGGCAGCAATCAGCCCCAGCATTTT

D: -
J: TRBJ2-3
V: TRBV18
size: -
CDR3: CASSPILASTDTQYF
DNA: TGTGCCAGCTCACCGATACTAGCCAGCACAGATACGCAGTATTTT

D: -
J: TRBJ2-4
V: TRBV3-1
size: -
CDR3: CASSQAPAGQNIQYF
DNA: TGTGCCAGCAGCCAAGCCCCAGCAGGGCAAAACATTCAGTACTTC